Described below is a single TCR beta chain sequence and its context. V lost 0 bases to trimming and J lost 2 bases, with 8 bases between them. CDR1 is SGDLS, CDR2 YYNGEE, per germline. CDR3 length: 15 amino acids. Some clones are missing from TCRdb's copy, which holds only in-frame ones; the method was immunoSEQ multiplex PCR. The sample includes some 200,000 clones, roughly 80% of them seen just once. This entry belongs to a study of blood T cell repertoires in COVID-19. On the study more broadly: Spain, Italy and the United States supplied samples that represented acute and convalescent COVID-19. Sources were T cells, B-cell-depleted T cells, or PBMCs; the material itself was cDNA or gDNA.

The study drew participants aged about 18 to 95 years from about two dozen US areas. Cohorts were assigned according to the clinical history that participants reported. The sequencing input was PBMCs or T cells enriched from blood (not recorded which). The sequence came from a woman aged 40 to 50 with acute COVID-19. The V and J genes are TRBV9 and TRBJ2-2, with a tentative D call TRBD1 (5 bases). The CDR3 region is CASSVVGQNTGELFF. The CDR3 region has the DNA TGTGCCAGCAGCGTAGTTGGACAAAACACCGGGGAGCTGTTTTTT.